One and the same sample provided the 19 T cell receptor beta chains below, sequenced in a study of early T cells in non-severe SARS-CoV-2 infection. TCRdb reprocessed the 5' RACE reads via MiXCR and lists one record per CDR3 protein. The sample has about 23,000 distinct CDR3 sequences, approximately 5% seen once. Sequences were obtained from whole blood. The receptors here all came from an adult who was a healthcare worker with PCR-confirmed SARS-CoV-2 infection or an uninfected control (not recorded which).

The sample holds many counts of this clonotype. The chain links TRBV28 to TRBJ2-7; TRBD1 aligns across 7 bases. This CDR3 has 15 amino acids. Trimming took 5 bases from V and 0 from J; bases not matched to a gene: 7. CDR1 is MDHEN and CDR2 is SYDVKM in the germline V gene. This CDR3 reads CASSPGTESSYEQYF. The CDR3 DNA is TGTGCCAGCAGTCCCGGGACAGAGAGCTCCTACGAGCAGTACTTC.

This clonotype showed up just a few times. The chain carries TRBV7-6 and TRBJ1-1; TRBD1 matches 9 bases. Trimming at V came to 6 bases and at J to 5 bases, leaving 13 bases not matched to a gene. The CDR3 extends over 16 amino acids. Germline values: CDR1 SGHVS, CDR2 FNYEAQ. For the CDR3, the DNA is TGTGCCAGCAGTCAGAGGGCGGGACAGGGACGGACTGAAGCTTTCTTT. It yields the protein CASSQRAGQGRTEAFF. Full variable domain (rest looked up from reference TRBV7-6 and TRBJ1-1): GAGVSQSPRYKVTKRGQDVALRCDPISGHVSLYWYRQALGQGPEFLTYFNYEAQQDKSGLPNDRFSAERPEGSISTLTIQRTEQRDSAMYRCASSQRAGQGRTEAFFGQGTRLTVV.

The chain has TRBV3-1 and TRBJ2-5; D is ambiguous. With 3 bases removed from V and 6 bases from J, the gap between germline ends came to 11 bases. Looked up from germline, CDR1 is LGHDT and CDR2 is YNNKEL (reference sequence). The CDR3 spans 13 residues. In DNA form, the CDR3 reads TGTGCCAGCAGCCAGGCCCCGGCGAAGACCCAGTACTTC. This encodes CASSQAPAKTQYF.

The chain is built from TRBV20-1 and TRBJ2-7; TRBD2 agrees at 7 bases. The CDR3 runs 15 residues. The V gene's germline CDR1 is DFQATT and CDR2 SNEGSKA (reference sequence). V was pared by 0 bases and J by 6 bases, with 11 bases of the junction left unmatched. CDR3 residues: CSARDTGTGGGEQYF. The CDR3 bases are TGCAGTGCTAGAGATACGGGAACGGGGGGAGGCGAGCAGTACTTC.

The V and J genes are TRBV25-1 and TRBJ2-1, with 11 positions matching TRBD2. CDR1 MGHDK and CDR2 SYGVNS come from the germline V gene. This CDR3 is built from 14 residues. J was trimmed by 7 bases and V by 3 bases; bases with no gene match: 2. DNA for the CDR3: TGTGCCAGCAGTGAGACTAGCGGGGCTAATGAGCAGTTCTTC. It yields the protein CASSETSGANEQFF. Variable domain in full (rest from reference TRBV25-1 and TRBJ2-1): EADIYQTPRYLVIGTGKKITLECSQTMGHDKMYWYQQDPGMELHLIHYSYGVNSTEKGDLSSESTVSRIRTEHFPLTLESARPSHTSQYLCASSETSGANEQFFGPGTRLTVL.

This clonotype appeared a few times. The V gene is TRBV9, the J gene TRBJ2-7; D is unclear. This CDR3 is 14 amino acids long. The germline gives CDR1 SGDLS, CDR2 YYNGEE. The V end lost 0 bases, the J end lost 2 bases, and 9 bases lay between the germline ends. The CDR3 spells CASSVDTTTYEQYF. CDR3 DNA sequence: TGTGCCAGCAGCGTAGATACTACCACCTACGAGCAGTACTTC.

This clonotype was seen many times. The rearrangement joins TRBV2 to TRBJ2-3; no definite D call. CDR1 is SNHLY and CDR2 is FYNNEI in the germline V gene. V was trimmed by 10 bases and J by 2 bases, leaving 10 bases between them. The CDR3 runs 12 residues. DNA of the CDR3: TGTGCCACCGGGTGGAACACAGATACGCAGTATTTT. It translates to CATGWNTDTQYF.

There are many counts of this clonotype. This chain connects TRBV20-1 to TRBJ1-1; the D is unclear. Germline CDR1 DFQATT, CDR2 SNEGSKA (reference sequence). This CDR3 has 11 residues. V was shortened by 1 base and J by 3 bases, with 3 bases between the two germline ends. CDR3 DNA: TGCAGTGCTAGAGGTCACACTGAAGCTTTCTTT. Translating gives CSARGHTEAFF.

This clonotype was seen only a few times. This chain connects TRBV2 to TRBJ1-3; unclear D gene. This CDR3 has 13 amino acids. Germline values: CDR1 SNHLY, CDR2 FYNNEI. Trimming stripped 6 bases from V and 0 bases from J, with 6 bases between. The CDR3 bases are TGTGCCAGCAGGCGGGCCTCTGGAAACACCATATATTTT. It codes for CASRRASGNTIYF.

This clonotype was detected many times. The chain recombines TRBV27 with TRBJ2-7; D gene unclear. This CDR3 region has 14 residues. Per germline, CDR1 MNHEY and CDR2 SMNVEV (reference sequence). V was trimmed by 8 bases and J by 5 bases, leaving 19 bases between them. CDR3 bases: TGTGCCAGCTCCTCTGGGGAACTTTTAAACGAGCAGTACTTC. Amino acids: CASSSGELLNEQYF.

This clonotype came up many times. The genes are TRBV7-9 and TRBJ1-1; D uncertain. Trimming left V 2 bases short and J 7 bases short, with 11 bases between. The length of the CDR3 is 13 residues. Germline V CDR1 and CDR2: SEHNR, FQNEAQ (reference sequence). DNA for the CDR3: TGTGCCAGCAGCTTAATGCGTCAGAATGAAGCTTTCTTT. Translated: CASSLMRQNEAFF.

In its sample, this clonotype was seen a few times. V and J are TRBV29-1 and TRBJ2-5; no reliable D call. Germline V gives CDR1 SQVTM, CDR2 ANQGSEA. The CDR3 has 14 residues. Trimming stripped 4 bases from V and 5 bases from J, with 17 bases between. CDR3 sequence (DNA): TGCAGCGTTGCCTTGGCCTACCTCCGGGAGACCCAGTACTTC. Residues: CSVALAYLRETQYF.

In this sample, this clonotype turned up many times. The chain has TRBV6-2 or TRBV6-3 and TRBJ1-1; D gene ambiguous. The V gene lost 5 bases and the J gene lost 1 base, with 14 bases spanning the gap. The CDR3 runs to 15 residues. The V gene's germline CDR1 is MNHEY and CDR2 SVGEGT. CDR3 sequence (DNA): TGTGCCAGCAGTGTCTGGGCACCTGAGAACACTGAAGCTTTCTTT. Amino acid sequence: CASSVWAPENTEAFF.

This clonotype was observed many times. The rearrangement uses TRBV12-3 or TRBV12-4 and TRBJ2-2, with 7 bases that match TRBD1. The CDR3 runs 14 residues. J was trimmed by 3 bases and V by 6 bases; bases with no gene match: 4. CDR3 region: CASRGTVYTGELFF. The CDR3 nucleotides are TGTGCCAGCAGGGGGACAGTATACACCGGGGAGCTGTTTTTT.

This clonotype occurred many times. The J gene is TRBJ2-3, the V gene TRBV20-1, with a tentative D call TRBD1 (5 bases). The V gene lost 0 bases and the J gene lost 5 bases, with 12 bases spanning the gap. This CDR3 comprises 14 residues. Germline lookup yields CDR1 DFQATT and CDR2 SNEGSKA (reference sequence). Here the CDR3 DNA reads TGCAGTGCTAGAGATGGACATTACAGAGATACGCAGTATTTT. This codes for CSARDGHYRDTQYF.

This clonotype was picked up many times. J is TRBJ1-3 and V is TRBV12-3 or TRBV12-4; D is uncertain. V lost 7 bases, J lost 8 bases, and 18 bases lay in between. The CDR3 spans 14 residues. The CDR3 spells CASNAKSGRYTIYF. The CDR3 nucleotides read TGTGCCAGCAACGCTAAGTCCGGGAGGTACACCATATATTTT.

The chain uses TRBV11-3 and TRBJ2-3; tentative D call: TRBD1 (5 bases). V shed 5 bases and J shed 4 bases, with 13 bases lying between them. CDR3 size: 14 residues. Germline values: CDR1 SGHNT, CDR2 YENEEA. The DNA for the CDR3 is TGTGCCAGCAGCCCAGGGATTCAGTCAGATACGCAGTATTTT. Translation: CASSPGIQSDTQYF.

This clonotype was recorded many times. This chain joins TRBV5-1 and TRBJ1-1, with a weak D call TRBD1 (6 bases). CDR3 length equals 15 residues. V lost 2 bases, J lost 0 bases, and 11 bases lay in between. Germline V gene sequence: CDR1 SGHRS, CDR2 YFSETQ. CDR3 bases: TGCGCCAGCAGCTTAAGGGACACCTTGAACACTGAAGCTTTCTTT. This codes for CASSLRDTLNTEAFF.

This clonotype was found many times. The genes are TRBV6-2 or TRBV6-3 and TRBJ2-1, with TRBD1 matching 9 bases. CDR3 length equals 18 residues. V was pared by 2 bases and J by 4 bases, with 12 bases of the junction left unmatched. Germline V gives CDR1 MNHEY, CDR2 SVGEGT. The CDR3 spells CASSYLPTGGPLYNEQFF. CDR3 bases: TGTGCCAGCAGTTACCTCCCCACAGGGGGCCCACTGTACAATGAGCAGTTCTTC.